These 10 T cell receptor beta chains originate from one sample sequenced in a study of vaccination effects on CD4 cells after COVID-19. No antigen has been identified for these receptors. TCRdb's copy holds only in-frame clones and misses some; the assay was immunoSEQ multiplex PCR. Among 50,000 to 75,000 clones listed, about 83% were seen once. Scientists isolated CD4+ T cells after a roughly 9-day culture period ended. The sample consisted of CD4+ T cells from PBMCs cultured without peptide, taken before COVID-19 vaccination. The receptors were gathered from a human donor who received a COVID-19 vaccine.

The chain employs TRBV10-3 and TRBJ1-4; a possible D gene is TRBD1 (5 bases). The CDR3 loop spans 13 amino acids. Germline V gene sequence: CDR1 ENHRY, CDR2 SYGVKD. Trimming shortened V by 10 bases and J by 8 bases, and 17 bases separated the two germline ends. CDR3 coding DNA: TGTGCCACGCGGGGGACCGGATTGGAAAAACTGTTTTTT. Its translation is CATRGTGLEKLFF.

The genes are TRBV3-1 (or the pseudogene TRBV3-2) and TRBJ2-5; TRBD1 is a possible D gene (6 bases). This CDR3 has 15 residues. Trimming left V 3 bases short and J 1 base short, with 12 bases between. Germline V gene lookup returns CDR1 LGHDT and CDR2 YNNKEL (reference sequence). CDR3 nucleotide sequence: TGTGCCAGCAGCCATCCCAGGACAGTCCAAGAGACCCAGTACTTC. It encodes CASSHPRTVQETQYF.

The V and J genes are TRBV10-1 and TRBJ2-5, with no clear D. Looked up from germline, CDR1 is WNHNN and CDR2 is SYGVQD (reference sequence). This CDR3 has 14 residues. V shed 5 bases and J shed 1 base, with 11 bases lying between them. As DNA, the CDR3 is TGCGCCAGCAGTCCTCGGGCGGTCCAAGAGACCCAGTACTTC. This translates into CASSPRAVQETQYF.

V gene TRBV29-1 combines with J gene TRBJ1-1, with TRBD1 matching over 7 bases. After removal of 4 bases from V and 0 bases from J, the junction contained 2 bases not matched to a gene. CDR1 and CDR2 from the germline V gene are SQVTM and ANQGSEA. This CDR3 comprises 13 residues. The CDR3 here is CSVAGTVNTEAFF. The DNA for the CDR3 is TGCAGCGTTGCCGGGACAGTGAACACTGAAGCTTTCTTT.

The J gene is TRBJ2-4, the V gene TRBV6-5; D remains unclear. The CDR3 is made up of 14 amino acids. V lost 7 bases and J 9 bases, leaving 19 bases between the germline ends. Germline assignment: CDR1 MNHEY and CDR2 SVGAGI. Here the CDR3 reads CASTPPGPPSIQYF. The CDR3 region has the DNA TGTGCCAGCACTCCCCCTGGGCCCCCCAGCATTCAGTACTTC.

This clone is a singleton in its sample. V usage is TRBV7-9 and J usage is TRBJ1-2; D is ambiguous. V lost 3 bases and J lost 5, with 7 bases in between. The germline V gene encodes CDR1 SEHNR and CDR2 FQNEAQ (reference sequence). CDR3 length equals 12 residues. CDR3 residues: CASSLEGYGYTF. The CDR3, as DNA: TGTGCCAGCAGCTTGGAAGGATATGGCTACACCTTC.

The chain carries TRBV18 and TRBJ1-3; D perhaps matches TRBD1 (5 bases). CDR3 length: 15 residues. Trimming pared 3 bases from V and 0 bases from J, leaving 9 bases between. The germline V gene encodes CDR1 KGHSH and CDR2 LQKENI. The DNA for the CDR3 is TGTGCCAGCTCACCCGTAGACAGCTCTGGAAACACCATATATTTT. Translated, it gives CASSPVDSSGNTIYF.

This chain links TRBV9 with TRBJ2-3; D uncertain. V was clipped by 1 base and J by 0 bases, with 0 bases between them. Looked up from germline, CDR1 is SGDLS and CDR2 is YYNGEE. The CDR3 extends over 12 amino acids. CDR3 sequence reads: CASSVSTDTQYF. CDR3 coding DNA: TGTGCCAGCAGCGTAAGCACAGATACGCAGTATTTT.

This clone has a handful of counts. The chain combines TRBV7-9 with TRBJ2-1; a weak D match, TRBD2 (5 bases). V gave up 5 bases and J gave up 7 bases, with 12 bases separating them. CDR3 size: 13 residues. Germline V gene lookup returns CDR1 SEHNR and CDR2 FQNEAQ (reference sequence). CDR3 sequence reads: CASSQLVLNEQFF. In DNA form, the CDR3 reads TGTGCCAGCAGCCAACTAGTTCTAAATGAGCAGTTCTTC.

The rearrangement links TRBV5-1 to TRBJ2-2; the D gene is possibly TRBD1 (5 bases). This CDR3 is built from 18 residues. V lost 2 bases, J lost 4 bases, and 21 bases lay in between. The germline CDR1 and CDR2 sequences are SGHRS and YFSETQ. The CDR3 nucleotides read TGCGCCAGCAGCTTACCTACGGAACGAAGGGGTGGCACCGGGGAGCTGTTTTTT. Its protein product is CASSLPTERRGGTGELFF. The full variable domain, with the rest looked up from reference TRBV5-1 and TRBJ2-2, is KAGVTQTPRYLIKTRGQQVTLSCSPISGHRSVSWYQQTPGQGLQFLFEYFSETQRNKGNFPGRFSGRQFSNSRSEMNVSTLELGDSALYLCASSLPTERRGGTGELFFGEGSRLTVL.